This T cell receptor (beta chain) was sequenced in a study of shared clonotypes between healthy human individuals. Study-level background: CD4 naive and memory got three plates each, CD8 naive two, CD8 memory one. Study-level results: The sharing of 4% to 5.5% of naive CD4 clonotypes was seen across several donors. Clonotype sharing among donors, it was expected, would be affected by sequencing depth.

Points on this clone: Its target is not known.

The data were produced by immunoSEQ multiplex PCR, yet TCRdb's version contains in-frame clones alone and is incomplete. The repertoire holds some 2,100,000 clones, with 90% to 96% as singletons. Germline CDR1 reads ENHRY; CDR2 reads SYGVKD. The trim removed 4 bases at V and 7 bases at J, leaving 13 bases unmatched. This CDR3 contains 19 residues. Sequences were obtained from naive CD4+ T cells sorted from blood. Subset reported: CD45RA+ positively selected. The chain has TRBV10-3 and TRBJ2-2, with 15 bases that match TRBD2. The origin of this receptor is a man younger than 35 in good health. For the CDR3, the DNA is TGTGCCATCAGTGCCGGGGCGGGACTAGCGGGAGGAGGAAACGGGGAGCTGTTTTTT. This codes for CAISAGAGLAGGGNGELFF.